This TCR beta chain was identified in a study of response to subunit inactivated influenza vaccine. Concerning this clonotype itself: Its specificity is not known.

TCRdb processed the RT-PCR reads anew with MiXCR; each CDR3 protein has one entry. The sample carries hundreds of thousands of distinct CDR3 sequences, 15% to 20% recorded once. Findings of the study overall: Few new T cells, the authors suggested, are recruited by each seasonal influenza vaccination.

The CDR3 consists of 15 residues. Trimming cost V 2 bases and J 7 bases; bases outside gene matches: 7. This TCR came from a man between 50 and 70 years old who received an inactivated influenza vaccine. V usage is TRBV12-3 or TRBV12-4 and J usage is TRBJ2-1; 8 nucleotides line up with TRBD2. This specimen was CD4+ T cells sorted from PBMCs, taken less than 30 months after vaccination. This CDR3 is CASSLSWTSINEQFF. The DNA for the CDR3 is TGTGCCAGCAGTTTATCGTGGACTAGCATAAATGAGCAGTTCTTC.